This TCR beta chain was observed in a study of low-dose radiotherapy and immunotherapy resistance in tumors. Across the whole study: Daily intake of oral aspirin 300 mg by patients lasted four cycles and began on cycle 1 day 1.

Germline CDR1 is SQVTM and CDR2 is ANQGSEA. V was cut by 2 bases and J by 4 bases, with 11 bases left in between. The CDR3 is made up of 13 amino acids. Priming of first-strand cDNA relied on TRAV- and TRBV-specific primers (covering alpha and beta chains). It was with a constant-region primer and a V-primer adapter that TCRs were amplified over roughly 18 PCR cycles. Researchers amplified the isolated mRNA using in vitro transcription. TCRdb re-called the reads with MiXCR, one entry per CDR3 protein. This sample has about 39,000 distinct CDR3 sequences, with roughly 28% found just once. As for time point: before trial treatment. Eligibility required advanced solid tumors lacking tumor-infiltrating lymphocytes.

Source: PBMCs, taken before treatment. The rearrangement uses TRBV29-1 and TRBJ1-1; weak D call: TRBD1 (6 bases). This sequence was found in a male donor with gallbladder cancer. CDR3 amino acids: CSVEIGGGTEAFF. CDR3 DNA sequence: TGCAGCGTTGAAATAGGGGGGGGCACTGAAGCTTTCTTT.